Presented here are 28 T cell receptor beta chains from one specimen sequenced in a study of radiation and T cells in renal cell carcinoma. The time point here: baseline pretreatment blood. Treatment defined: 15 Gy SBRT to primary tumor, nephrectomy 4 weeks later. Clones were read by immunoSEQ multiplex PCR, and TCRdb kept only the in-frame ones, dropping some. The sample carries about 140,000 clones, 70% to 90% recorded once. Sequencing used blood, obtained from a patient whose treatment included radiotherapy and nephrectomy. These receptors all come from a woman aged 50 to 60 with renal cell carcinoma.

This clone was counted a few times. This sequence joins TRBV18 and TRBJ1-1; D gene ambiguous. The germline V gene encodes CDR1 KGHSH and CDR2 LQKENI. This CDR3 is 13 amino acids long. The V and J ends lost 2 bases and 0 bases respectively, with 4 bases between them. CDR3 sequence (DNA): TGTGCCAGCTCACCATCCGTGAACACTGAAGCTTTCTTT. Protein: CASSPSVNTEAFF.

There are many counts of this clone. The chain uses TRBV10-1 and TRBJ1-1; 7 bases align to TRBD1. The germline V gene has CDR1 WNHNN and CDR2 SYGVQD (reference sequence). The CDR3 covers 13 residues. V lost 6 bases to trimming and J lost 2 bases; unmatched junction nucleotides: 3. The CDR3 DNA sequence: TGCGCCAGCAGCCGGGACAGAAACACTGAAGCTTTCTTT. Residues: CASSRDRNTEAFF.

V usage is TRBV29-1 and J usage is TRBJ1-4; D is perhaps TRBD1 (5 bases). Trimming left V 6 bases short and J 3 bases short, with 8 bases between. Looked up from germline, CDR1 is SQVTM and CDR2 is ANQGSEA. The CDR3 totals 12 residues. The CDR3 sequence is CSVRDSNEKLFF. The CDR3 DNA follows: TGCAGCGTCCGGGACTCTAATGAAAAACTGTTTTTT.

Concerning this clone itself: At one end the junction does not follow the germline gene, possibly because of a read error. CDR3: CAISESTGNMNTEAFF. The DNA of the CDR3 is TGTGCCATCAGTGAGTCGACGGGCAACATGAACACTGAAGCTTTCTTT. The rearrangement uses TRBV6-1 and TRBJ1-1; D unclear. Germline V CDR1 and CDR2: MNHNS, SASEGT. The CDR3 consists of 16 residues.

J is TRBJ1-1 and V is TRBV14, with D unresolved. V was cut by 1 base and J by 6 bases, with 12 bases left in between. This CDR3 has 14 residues. Germline CDR1 and CDR2: SGHDN and FVKESK. DNA of the CDR3: TGTGCCAGCAGCCAAGGTTTTCAGACCGCTGAAGCTTTCTTT. This codes for CASSQGFQTAEAFF.

The gene calls are TRBV19 and TRBJ2-7; 11 nucleotides agree with TRBD2. Germline CDR1 and CDR2: LNHDA and SQIVND (reference sequence). With V trimmed by 3 bases and J by 4 bases, 14 bases remained unmatched. This CDR3 spans 18 amino acids. The CDR3 DNA is TGTGCCAGTAGTATGGAAAAGGTTACTAGCGGGAGTACTTACGAGCAGTACTTC. Encoded protein: CASSMEKVTSGSTYEQYF.

The CDR3 nucleotides are TGTGCCAGCAGTGAAATAAGCGGGAGCTACGAGCAGTACTTC. Its protein product is CASSEISGSYEQYF. This sequence joins TRBV6-1 and TRBJ2-7, with TRBD2 identical over 8 bases. J gave up 3 bases and V 2 bases, and 3 bases lay outside the gene matches. Germline V gives CDR1 MNHNS, CDR2 SASEGT. The CDR3 is 14 amino acids.

The CDR3 DNA is TGTGCCAGCAGCTTCTCACCTTCCATCGCTAACTATGGCTACACCTTC. It is translated as CASSFSPSIANYGYTF. This chain links TRBV7-2 with TRBJ1-2, with no clear D. V lost 3 bases and J lost 0, with 14 bases in between. The CDR3 has 16 amino acids. Germline values: CDR1 SGHTA, CDR2 FQGNSA. Using reference TRBV7-2 and TRBJ1-2 for the parts outside the CDR3, the full variable domain is GAGVSQSPSNKVTEKGKDVELRCDPISGHTALYWYRQSLGQGLEFLIYFQGNSAPDKSGLPSDRFSAERTGGSVSTLTIQRTQQEDSAVYLCASSFSPSIANYGYTFGSGTRLTVV.

About this clone itself: Given a much more abundant clone one base away, this may be a read error. The V call is TRBV11-2, the J call TRBJ2-3; no clear D. Trimming stripped 1 base from V and 6 bases from J, with 2 bases between. Germline CDR1 and CDR2: SGHAT and FQNNGV. The CDR3 totals 11 residues. CDR3 DNA: TGTGCCAGCAGCTTAGGTGATACGCAGTATTTT. Translated: CASSLGDTQYF.

The CDR3 nucleotides read TGTGCCAGTAGTATGCGACGATGGCAAGGGGGGGTCACCGGGGAGCTGTTTTTT. Its protein is CASSMRRWQGGVTGELFF. V and J are TRBV19 and TRBJ2-2, with TRBD2 as a possible D gene (7 bases). CDR1 and CDR2 from the germline V gene are LNHDA and SQIVND (reference sequence). This CDR3 spans 18 amino acids. V lost 3 bases and J lost 4, with 21 bases in between.

The chain employs TRBV7-8 and TRBJ2-7, with a tentative D call TRBD2 (5 bases). In germline, CDR1 is SGHVS, CDR2 FQNEAQ. Trimming pared 0 bases from V and 5 bases from J, leaving 8 bases between. The CDR3 has 13 residues. The CDR3 sequence is CASSLARAHEQYF. CDR3 nucleotide sequence: TGTGCCAGCAGCTTAGCGAGGGCTCACGAGCAGTACTTC.

The chain combines TRBV7-9 with TRBJ1-2, with D maybe TRBD1 (5 bases). V dropped 5 bases and J dropped 4 bases, with 11 bases sitting between them. Per germline, CDR1 SEHNR and CDR2 FQNEAQ (reference sequence). CDR3 length: 13 residues. The CDR3 spells CASSLDSGYGYTF. The CDR3 DNA sequence: TGTGCCAGCAGCCTAGACAGCGGCTATGGCTACACCTTC.

V gene TRBV6-6 combines with J gene TRBJ1-2; tentatively, D is TRBD1 (5 bases). Between the trimmed V and J ends, which lost 4 bases and 10 bases, there was a span of 10 bases. The CDR3 runs 11 residues. Germline CDR1 and CDR2: MNHNY and SVGAGI (reference sequence). CDR3 amino acids: CASSSDSAYTF. CDR3 DNA sequence: TGTGCCAGCAGTTCAGACAGTGCCTACACCTTC.

Points on this clone: This specimen includes other DNA sequences encoding the same CDR3. The rearrangement uses TRBV9 and TRBJ2-7, with D tentatively TRBD1 or TRBD2 (6 bases each). The CDR3 has 14 residues. Deletions cut 0 bases from V and 0 bases from J, with 7 bases between. CDR1 is SGDLS, CDR2 YYNGEE, per germline. The CDR3 coding sequence is TGTGCCAGCAGCGTAGAGGGGGGCTCCTACGAGCAGTACTTC. Translated: CASSVEGGSYEQYF.

V usage is TRBV7-6 and J usage is TRBJ2-1; perhaps TRBD1 as D (6 bases). The CDR3 loop spans 16 amino acids. Germline assignment: CDR1 SGHVS and CDR2 FNYEAQ. The V gene lost 1 base and the J gene lost 0 bases, with 10 bases spanning the gap. The CDR3 is CASSLEADSSYNEQFF. CDR3 bases: TGTGCCAGCAGCTTAGAAGCGGACAGCTCCTACAATGAGCAGTTCTTC.

The chain combines TRBV5-6 with TRBJ2-3, with a possible D match to TRBD2 (5 bases). The CDR3 is 15 residues long. Germline V CDR1 and CDR2: SGHDT, YYEEEE. The germline V and J ends were trimmed by 0 bases and 4 bases, with 12 bases remaining between them. CDR3 protein: CASSLVGEGADTQYF. The DNA of the CDR3 is TGTGCCAGCAGCTTGGTCGGGGAAGGTGCAGATACGCAGTATTTT.

The gene calls are TRBV5-4 and TRBJ2-5; 9 bases map to TRBD2. The germline CDR1 and CDR2 sequences are SGHNT and YYREEE (reference sequence). This CDR3 region has 15 residues. The V and J ends lost 0 bases and 5 bases, in that order; junction bases with no gene match: 5. Here the CDR3 DNA reads TGTGCCAGCAGCTTGGTGGCTAGCGGGGCGGAGACCCAGTACTTC. Its protein product is CASSLVASGAETQYF.

The V and J genes are TRBV4-1 and TRBJ1-2; D is undetermined. The V gene lost 3 bases and the J gene lost 3 bases, with 8 bases spanning the gap. Germline V lookup: CDR1 MGHRA, CDR2 YSYEKL. The CDR3 contains 13 residues. This CDR3 is CASSHEEDYGYTF. CDR3 in DNA: TGCGCCAGCAGCCATGAGGAGGACTATGGCTACACCTTC.

The chain carries TRBV5-8 and TRBJ2-7, with 7 bases fitting TRBD1. CDR3 length equals 15 residues. V trimming: 4 bases; J trimming: 2 bases; junction bases outside the gene matches: 9. The V gene's germline CDR1 is SGHTS and CDR2 YDEGEE. CDR3 sequence (DNA): TGTGCCAGCAGCCGTAGGGGGACAGAGACCTACGAGCAGTACTTC. Protein: CASSRRGTETYEQYF.

The chain carries TRBV27 and TRBJ2-7; weak D call: TRBD2 (5 bases). The V gene lost 2 bases and the J gene lost 4 bases, with 6 bases spanning the gap. Germline loops: CDR1 MNHEY, CDR2 SMNVEV (reference sequence). The CDR3 loop spans 12 amino acids. This chain's CDR3 is CASSLGGYEQYF. The CDR3 DNA is TGTGCCAGCAGTTTAGGCGGGTACGAGCAGTACTTC.

The chain combines TRBV10-3 with TRBJ1-1, with TRBD1 matching 8 bases. This CDR3 is built from 16 residues. CDR1 and CDR2 (germline): ENHRY, SYGVKD. The V gene end was trimmed by 6 bases and the J gene end by 0 bases; junction bases not matched to a gene: 9. The CDR3 DNA follows: TGTGCCATCAGCCGGGGACAGGCTGATCTGAACACTGAAGCTTTCTTT. Translating it yields CAISRGQADLNTEAFF.

The chain links TRBV5-1 to TRBJ2-4, with D perhaps matching TRBD1 (5 bases). Germline loops: CDR1 SGHRS, CDR2 YFSETQ. V shed 0 bases and J shed 6 bases, with 7 bases lying between them. The CDR3 is 13 amino acids. The CDR3 nucleotides are TGCGCCAGCAGCTTGGGGCAGGGAAACATTCAGTACTTC. Translated: CASSLGQGNIQYF.

This clone occurred a few times. The rearrangement joins TRBV18 to TRBJ2-7, with TRBD1 matching over 9 bases. V was clipped by 5 bases and J by 5 bases; unmatched bases: 7. Germline CDR1 is KGHSH and CDR2 is LQKENI. The length of the CDR3 is 14 residues. The CDR3 DNA sequence: TGTGCCAGCTCAGGACAGGGGACGGTCGACGAGCAGTACTTC. Residues: CASSGQGTVDEQYF.

This rearrangement joins TRBV5-1 to TRBJ1-2; D ambiguous. In germline, CDR1 is SGHRS, CDR2 YFSETQ. The CDR3 covers 13 residues. V lost 4 bases and J 5 bases, leaving 12 bases between the germline ends. The CDR3 reads CASSDEHFYGYTF. DNA of the CDR3: TGCGCCAGCAGCGACGAACATTTTTATGGCTACACCTTC. Complete variable domain (other parts from reference TRBV5-1 and TRBJ1-2): KAGVTQTPRYLIKTRGQQVTLSCSPISGHRSVSWYQQTPGQGLQFLFEYFSETQRNKGNFPGRFSGRQFSNSRSEMNVSTLELGDSALYLCASSDEHFYGYTFGSGTRLTVV.

The chain links TRBV27 to TRBJ2-4; D may be TRBD1 or TRBD2 (6 bases each). Trimming removed 3 bases from V and 1 base from J, with 13 bases in between. This CDR3 comprises 16 residues. The germline V gene has CDR1 MNHEY and CDR2 SMNVEV (reference sequence). The chain's CDR3 is CASSFRWGAAKNIQYF. The CDR3 DNA sequence: TGTGCCAGCAGTTTCCGTTGGGGGGCGGCCAAAAACATTCAGTACTTC.

V usage is TRBV10-3 and J usage is TRBJ2-7; D tentatively fits TRBD1 or TRBD2 (5 bases each). Germline CDR1 and CDR2: ENHRY and SYGVKD. This CDR3 has 16 residues. Trimming took off 6 bases at V and 0 bases at J, with 18 bases between the two ends. The CDR3 DNA reads TGTGCCATCAGCGACACCGGGACGGAGAACTCCTACGAGCAGTACTTC. Protein sequence: CAISDTGTENSYEQYF.

This sequence joins TRBV19 and TRBJ2-7; weak D call: TRBD1 (5 bases). Germline lookup yields CDR1 LNHDA and CDR2 SQIVND (reference sequence). CDR3 length: 15 residues. V was pared by 0 bases and J by 2 bases, with 11 bases between. Here the CDR3 DNA reads TGTGCCAGTAGTATAGATCGACAGCTACCCTACGAGCAGTACTTC. This encodes CASSIDRQLPYEQYF.

This chain links TRBV21-1 with TRBJ1-5; TRBD1, the D gene given by the table, was not confirmed from the DNA. TRBV21-1 is labeled a pseudogene. The CDR3 length is 15 residues. Here the CDR3 reads CASSKGRRCGQPQHF. The CDR3 DNA is TGTGCCAGCAGCAAGGGGCGAAGGTGCGGTCAGCCCCAGCATTTT.